This T cell receptor (beta chain) came from a study of cytotoxic CD8 clonotypes in ibrutinib-treated CLL (dated by TCRdb to 2020 to 2023). Regarding the study in general: The cohort included approximately 15 treatment-naive and around 10 relapsed/refractory patients; roughly 17 were IGHV unmutated. Partial responses were observed in about 24 patients and complete responses in 2; after a median follow-up of 68 months, remission was maintained in approximately 14 patients and progression was observed in some 12. Samples at response were collected after a median of about 13 months of treatment, with a range of roughly 6 to 36 months. An average of roughly 270,000 productive templates and approximately 91,000 productive rearrangements was obtained per sample. Of the approximately 86 participants in the trial, roughly 26 had longitudinal samples available. Cryopreserved peripheral blood mononuclear cells were collected at three points: before therapy, at response, and at either sustained remission or disease progression. Broad study findings and their caveats: At baseline, clonality was higher than in age-matched healthy donors and showed a strong correlation with circulating CD8+ T-cell counts. An increase in clonality was observed at ibrutinib response, with clonality remaining stable during sustained remission and falling back toward baseline at progression. Public clonotypes were rare and either contracted or stayed stable during treatment, and the rise in clonality at ibrutinib response reflected the expansion of private clonotypes. Sustained-remission and progressing patients did not have matched sampling times, and lymph node repertoires were not examined.

Each clonotype received, on average, approximately 9.9x coverage in deep resolution sequencing performed on a MiSeq, where the target depth lay between 1 in 1 million and 1 in 200,000 T cells. The immunoSEQ hsTCRB Kit was used to generate the TCR beta libraries. The authors' analysis ran thus. ImmunoSEQ Data Assistant and ImmunoSEQ Analyzer were used for data analysis, and V, D and J genes were assigned according to IMGT definitions. Clonality was computed as one minus normalized Shannon entropy of productive rearrangement frequencies, ranging from 0 to 1. Only overrepresented clonotypes making up at least 0.05% of each patient's repertoire were included in the public clonotype analysis. Repertoires from thirteen age-matched healthy donors in immuneACCESS were used as clonality controls. As stored in TCRdb, this immuneACCESS dataset retains in-frame rearrangements with V and J assigned. A fraction of the clones does not appear; measured against another copy, unresolved V genes explain less than half of the discrepancy, and the remainder lacks a known reason. V and J calls and clone size come straight from that table; D and trimming were deduced from the DNA. This sample lists 15,000 to 20,000 clones; roughly 80% were detected once. Of the sample, about 5.8% is held by the ten largest clones.

As regards this clone: The clone's antigen remains unknown. Base qualities are missing; no much larger clone stands one base away.

CDR1 and CDR2 are drawn from the germline V gene: SGHRS, YFSETQ. V has 4 bases trimmed and J has 5 bases trimmed; junction bases matching no gene number 8. Including cysteine and phenylalanine, the CDR3 has 15 amino acids. Only CDR3 DNA is held: 45 bases, read in frame from base 1. Around 2 micrograms of genomic DNA were extracted from cryopreserved PBMCs for TCR beta library preparation. Longitudinal blood samples from CLL patients on ibrutinib monotherapy underwent high-throughput TCR beta sequencing. The patients took part in an open-label, single-center phase 2 trial of ibrutinib monotherapy. This TCR was recovered from a human donor with chronic lymphocytic leukemia. The sequencing here drew on PBMCs, taken before ibrutinib treatment. The rearranged chain carries TRBV5-1 and TRBJ1-4, with TRBD1 identical over 7 junction bases. The bases are TGCGCCAGCAGCCTCGCCCCGGGACAGAATGAAAAACTGTTTTTT. This encodes CASSLAPGQNEKLFF. Where the CDR3 stops, the reference TRBV5-1 and TRBJ1-4 genes take over; the full variable domain is KAGVTQTPRYLIKTRGQQVTLSCSPISGHRSVSWYQQTPGQGLQFLFEYFSETQRNKGNFPGRFSGRQFSNSRSEMNVSTLELGDSALYLCASSLAPGQNEKLFFGSGTQLSVL.